The 26 T cell receptor beta chains below were found in one sample sequenced in a study of PD-L1 blockade in urothelial cancer (dated by TCRdb to about 2017). The library came from the immunoSEQ multiplex PCR assay. This is the immuneACCESS table as TCRdb keeps it, with only in-frame sequences that have V and J called. A part of the clones is gone; compared with another copy, unresolved V genes explain less than half, and the rest is unexplained. This sample is represented by some 25,000 clones; around 88% of them were singletons. The leading ten clones occupy about a third of the sample. Specimen: PBMCs, collected around atezolizumab (anti-PD-L1) treatment. These receptors originate from a man in his sixties with urothelial cancer.

The chain is built from TRBV5-4 and TRBJ2-2, with TRBD2 matching over 9 bases. The germline CDR1 and CDR2 sequences are SGHNT and YYREEE (reference sequence). This CDR3 has 17 residues. The ends lost 4 bases at V and 2 bases at J; junction bases unmatched: 9. The chain's CDR3 is CASSTVAGALNTGELFF. CDR3 in DNA: TGTGCCAGCAGCACGGTAGCGGGGGCCCTTAACACCGGGGAGCTGTTTTTT.

J is TRBJ2-1 and V is TRBV2, with a tentative D call TRBD1 (5 bases). The CDR3 extends over 15 amino acids. Germline V gives CDR1 SNHLY, CDR2 FYNNEI. Trimming took 6 bases from V and 1 from J, leaving 13 bases between them. The CDR3 reads CASRSGFGSYNEQFF. DNA for the CDR3: TGTGCCAGCAGGTCAGGGTTCGGATCCTACAATGAGCAGTTCTTC.

The gene calls are TRBV5-5 and TRBJ2-7; TRBD1 matches at 7 bases. The CDR3 consists of 15 residues. CDR1 SGHKS and CDR2 YYEKEE come from the germline V gene (reference sequence). With 0 bases clipped from V and 3 bases from J, the junction kept 6 bases outside the gene matches. CDR3 bases: TGTGCCAGCAGCTTGGTGTCAGGGGGTTACTACGAGCAGTACTTC. Translating gives CASSLVSGGYYEQYF.

This clone appeared once. The chain joins TRBV7-2 to TRBJ1-5; D gene uncertain. The germline V gene encodes CDR1 SGHTA and CDR2 FQGNSA. With 5 bases removed from V and 5 bases from J, the gap between germline ends came to 7 bases. The CDR3 spans 12 residues. CDR3 DNA sequence: TGTGCCAGCAGCCCAAGAGATCAGCCCCAGCATTTT. Its protein is CASSPRDQPQHF.

This chain uses TRBV6-5 with TRBJ2-3, with 8 bases that match TRBD2. Germline assignment: CDR1 MNHEY and CDR2 SVGAGI. The V gene end was trimmed by 7 bases and the J gene end by 3 bases; junction bases not matched to a gene: 6. This CDR3 has 14 amino acids. The CDR3 DNA reads TGTGCCAGCAACGGCGGGGGGCAGACAGATACGCAGTATTTT. This translates into CASNGGGQTDTQYF.

This clone was seen a single time. The V gene is TRBV7-2, the J gene TRBJ1-1; D is unresolved. The V end was cut by 1 base, the J end by 1 base, with 7 bases between. CDR1 SGHTA and CDR2 FQGNSA come from the germline V gene. CDR3 length equals 14 residues. The CDR3 loop reads CASSLGSWNTEAFF. The CDR3 coding sequence is TGTGCCAGCAGCTTAGGTTCGTGGAACACTGAAGCTTTCTTT. The full variable domain, with the rest looked up from reference TRBV7-2 and TRBJ1-1, is GAGVSQSPSNKVTEKGKDVELRCDPISGHTALYWYRQSLGQGLEFLIYFQGNSAPDKSGLPSDRFSAERTGGSVSTLTIQRTQQEDSAVYLCASSLGSWNTEAFFGQGTRLTVV.

The chain links TRBV6-5 to TRBJ2-5, with TRBD2 matching over 9 bases. CDR3 size: 14 residues. Germline-derived CDR1 and CDR2 are MNHEY and SVGAGI. J gave up 4 bases and V 6 bases, and 6 bases lay outside the gene matches. CDR3 sequence: CASRSGGPGETQYF. Here the CDR3 DNA reads TGTGCCAGCAGGAGCGGGGGGCCTGGAGAGACCCAGTACTTC.

This clone showed up just a few times. V usage is TRBV9 and J usage is TRBJ2-4; tentatively, D is TRBD2 (6 bases). Germline assignment: CDR1 SGDLS and CDR2 YYNGEE. V lost 4 bases, J lost 0 bases, and 14 bases lay in between. The CDR3 totals 16 residues. The CDR3 is CASSPSMGGAKNIQYF. The CDR3 coding sequence is TGTGCCAGCAGCCCCTCCATGGGGGGAGCCAAAAACATTCAGTACTTC.

The genes are TRBV18 and TRBJ1-1; D remains unclear. The germline CDR1 and CDR2 sequences are KGHSH and LQKENI. This CDR3 spans 13 amino acids. V lost 5 bases, J lost 0 bases, and 7 bases lay in between. The CDR3 DNA reads as TGTGCCAGCTCAGAGGCAGTGAACACTGAAGCTTTCTTT. It specifies CASSEAVNTEAFF.

This chain joins TRBV9 and TRBJ2-7; maybe TRBD1 (6 bases). The CDR3 spans 13 residues. V dropped 0 bases and J dropped 6 bases, with 10 bases sitting between them. The germline CDR1 and CDR2 sequences are SGDLS and YYNGEE. In DNA, the CDR3 is TGTGCCAGCAGCGTAGCCACAGGGTTCGAGCAGTACTTC. Residues: CASSVATGFEQYF.

This clone was seen only once. The rearrangement joins TRBV12-2 to TRBJ2-7; the listed D gene, TRBD2, was not tested against the DNA. TRBV12-2 is reported as a pseudogene. The CDR3 totals 16 residues. CDR3 in DNA: TGTGCAAGTCGCTTAGATTCTAGCGGAGGAACCTACGAGCAGTACTTC. This codes for CASRLDSSGGTYEQYF.

The gene calls are TRBV5-3 and TRBJ1-6, with a weak D call TRBD1 (5 bases). TRBV5-3 is an ORF for which the function is uncertain. The CDR3 spans 18 residues. Trimming pared 1 base from V and 2 bases from J, leaving 16 bases between. The CDR3 region has the DNA TGTGCCAGAAGCTTGACCGTCAGGGTGGGTGCCTATAATTCACCCCTCCACTTT. Translation gives CARSLTVRVGAYNSPLHF.

The genes are TRBV6-4 and TRBJ2-7; TRBD2 matches at 11 bases. The V gene's germline CDR1 is MRHNA and CDR2 SNTAGT. This CDR3 contains 14 residues. V lost 3 bases, J lost 3 bases, and 1 base stayed unmatched. Here the CDR3 reads CASSEGTSGYEQYF. For the CDR3, the DNA is TGTGCCAGCAGTGAAGGGACTAGCGGCTACGAGCAGTACTTC.

A single count supports this clone. The CDR3 coding sequence is TGTGCCAGCAGTGCGGACAGTTATCAGCCCCAGCATTTT. Amino acid sequence: CASSADSYQPQHF. The chain carries TRBV6-4 and TRBJ1-5; tentatively, D is TRBD1 (6 bases). The V and J ends lost 4 bases and 5 bases respectively, with 9 bases between them. Germline V gene data show CDR1 as MRHNA and CDR2 as SNTAGT. The CDR3 totals 13 residues.

The gene calls are TRBV6-1 and TRBJ1-2, with D possibly matching TRBD1 (5 bases). V was shortened by 6 bases and J by 2 bases, with 16 bases between the two germline ends. Germline V CDR1 and CDR2: MNHNS, SASEGT. There are 15 residues in the CDR3. The CDR3 nucleotides are TGTGCCAGCAGCGGGAGCGGGACTACGAACTATGGCTACACCTTC. It encodes CASSGSGTTNYGYTF.

The chain has TRBV10-3 and TRBJ2-3, with D possibly being TRBD2 (5 bases). V dropped 6 bases and J dropped 0 bases, with 10 bases sitting between them. Germline lookup yields CDR1 ENHRY and CDR2 SYGVKD. The CDR3 is made up of 14 amino acids. This CDR3 is CAIRAGDSTDTQYF. CDR3 nucleotide sequence: TGTGCCATCAGGGCCGGGGATAGCACAGATACGCAGTATTTT.

This chain uses TRBV7-2 with TRBJ1-1; the D is unclear. Germline CDR1 reads SGHTA; CDR2 reads FQGNSA. The CDR3 is 13 amino acids. Trimming removed 6 bases at V and 2 bases at J, with 10 bases between. The CDR3 loop reads CASSLTANTEAFF. The CDR3 DNA reads as TGTGCCAGCAGTCTTACAGCCAACACTGAAGCTTTCTTT.

This clone was observed a single time. The rearrangement uses TRBV19 and TRBJ2-1; TRBD2 is a possible D gene (6 bases). V lost 8 bases and J 6 bases, leaving 20 bases between the germline ends. The CDR3 consists of 15 residues. The germline CDR1 and CDR2 sequences are LNHDA and SQIVND (reference sequence). The CDR3 sequence: CASCRDSERGNEQFF. The CDR3 coding sequence is TGTGCCAGTTGCCGGGACTCCGAAAGGGGCAATGAGCAGTTCTTC.

The CDR3, as DNA: TGTGCCAGCTCACCCAGGGGTGAAGCTTTCTTT. This codes for CASSPRGEAFF. The J gene is TRBJ1-1, the V gene TRBV18, with D perhaps matching TRBD1 (6 bases). Germline CDR1 is KGHSH and CDR2 is LQKENI. The CDR3 totals 11 residues. Trimming removed 3 bases from V and 7 bases from J, with 6 bases in between.

This chain's CDR3 is CAWKGADSYGYTF. CDR3 bases: TGTGCCTGGAAGGGGGCCGACTCCTATGGCTACACCTTC. V is TRBV30 and J is TRBJ1-2, with 7 bases matching TRBD1. CDR1 GTSNPN and CDR2 SVGIG come from the germline V gene (reference sequence). This CDR3 is built from 13 residues. With 4 bases clipped from V and 4 bases from J, the junction kept 6 bases outside the gene matches.

The V call is TRBV5-4, the J call TRBJ1-3; D is ambiguous. The V gene lost 0 bases and the J gene lost 2 bases, with 9 bases spanning the gap. There are 15 residues in the CDR3. Per germline, CDR1 SGHNT and CDR2 YYREEE (reference sequence). The CDR3 nucleotides are TGTGCCAGCAGCTTGGACAGTGGTGCTGGAAACACCATATATTTT. This sequence encodes CASSLDSGAGNTIYF.

This clone was counted once. The rearrangement joins TRBV18 to TRBJ1-2; 8 bases align to TRBD1. This CDR3 comprises 13 residues. Unmatched junction bases numbered 6, after V lost 6 bases and J lost 6 bases. Germline V gene data show CDR1 as KGHSH and CDR2 as LQKENI. The CDR3 sequence: CASSQGQGDGYTF. Written as DNA, the CDR3 is TGTGCCAGCTCCCAAGGACAGGGAGATGGCTACACCTTC.

The chain uses TRBV6-5 and TRBJ1-3, with TRBD1 identical over 8 bases. CDR1 MNHEY and CDR2 SVGAGI come from the germline V gene. V was pared by 6 bases and J by 2 bases, with 3 bases of the junction left unmatched. The CDR3 spans 14 residues. DNA for the CDR3: TGTGCCAGCAGAAAACAGGGGGCTGGAAACACCATATATTTT. Residues: CASRKQGAGNTIYF.

The chain carries TRBV11-2 and TRBJ1-1, with D tentatively TRBD1 (5 bases). V lost 5 bases and J 1 base, leaving 14 bases between the germline ends. Germline V CDR1 and CDR2: SGHAT, FQNNGV. The CDR3 spans 15 residues. CDR3 nucleotide sequence: TGTGCCAGCAGCCTGGGACTGAGGGGGAACACTGAAGCTTTCTTT. Protein: CASSLGLRGNTEAFF.

This chain links TRBV15 with TRBJ1-2; D possibly corresponds to TRBD1 (5 bases). The CDR3 contains 15 residues. V was clipped by 6 bases and J by 0 bases, with 14 bases between them. Germline lookup yields CDR1 LNHNV and CDR2 YYDKDF (reference sequence). DNA of the CDR3: TGTGCCACCAGTGGACTAAGACAGACTAACTATGGCTACACCTTC. Translated, it gives CATSGLRQTNYGYTF.

The chain couples TRBV12-5 to TRBJ1-5; tentative D call: TRBD1 (5 bases). Germline CDR1 reads LGHNT; CDR2 reads FRNRAP. Trimming removed 5 bases from V and 2 bases from J, with 16 bases in between. CDR3 length: 16 residues. The CDR3 DNA follows: TGTGCTAGTGGTGAAGAAATCGGGGGGGGCAATCAGCCCCAGCATTTT. Translating gives CASGEEIGGGNQPQHF.